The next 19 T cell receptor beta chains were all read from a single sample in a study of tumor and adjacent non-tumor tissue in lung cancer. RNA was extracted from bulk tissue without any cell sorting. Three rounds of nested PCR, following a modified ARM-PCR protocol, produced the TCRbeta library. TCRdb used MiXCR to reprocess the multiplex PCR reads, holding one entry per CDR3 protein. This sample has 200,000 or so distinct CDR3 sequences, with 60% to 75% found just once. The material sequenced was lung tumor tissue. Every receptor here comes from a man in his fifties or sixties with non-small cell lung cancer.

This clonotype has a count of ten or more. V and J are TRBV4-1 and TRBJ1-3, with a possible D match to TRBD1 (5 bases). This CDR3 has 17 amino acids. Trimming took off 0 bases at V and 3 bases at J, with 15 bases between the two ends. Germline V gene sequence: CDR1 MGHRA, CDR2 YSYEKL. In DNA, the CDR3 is TGCGCCAGCAGCCAAGAATCCCCGTTGGGGGGTGGAAACACCATATATTTT. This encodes CASSQESPLGGGNTIYF.

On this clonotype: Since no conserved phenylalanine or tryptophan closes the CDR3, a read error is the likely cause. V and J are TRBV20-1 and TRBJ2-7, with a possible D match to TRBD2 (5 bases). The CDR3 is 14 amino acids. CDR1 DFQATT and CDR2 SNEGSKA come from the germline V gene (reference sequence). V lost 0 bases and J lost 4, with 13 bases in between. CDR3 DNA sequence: TGCAGTGCTAGAGAAGGCGAGGGCTTTTACGAGCAGTACATC. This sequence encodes CSAREGEGFYEQYI.

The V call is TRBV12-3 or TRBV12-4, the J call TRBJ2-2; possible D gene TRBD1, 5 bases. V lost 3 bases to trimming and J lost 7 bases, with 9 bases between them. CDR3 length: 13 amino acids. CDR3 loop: CASSFQGLGELFF. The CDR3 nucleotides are TGTGCCAGCAGTTTCCAGGGCCTCGGGGAGCTGTTTTTT.

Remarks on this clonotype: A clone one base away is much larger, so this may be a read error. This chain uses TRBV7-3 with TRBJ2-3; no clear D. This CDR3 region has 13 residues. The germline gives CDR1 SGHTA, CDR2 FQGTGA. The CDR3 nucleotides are TGTACCAGCAGCTTAATGCTAGCAGATACGCAGTATTTT. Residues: CTSSLMLADTQYF.

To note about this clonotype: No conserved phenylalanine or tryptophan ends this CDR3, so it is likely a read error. The CDR3 sequence is CSARDQGPYRAFV. The CDR3 DNA reads TGCAGTGCTAGAGATCAGGGGCCCTACAGAGCTTTCGTT. The V call is TRBV20-1, the J call TRBJ1-1; TRBD1 is a possible D gene (6 bases). V lost 0 bases, J lost 10 bases, and 15 bases lay in between. CDR1 is DFQATT and CDR2 is SNEGSKA in the germline V gene (reference sequence). This CDR3 has 13 residues.

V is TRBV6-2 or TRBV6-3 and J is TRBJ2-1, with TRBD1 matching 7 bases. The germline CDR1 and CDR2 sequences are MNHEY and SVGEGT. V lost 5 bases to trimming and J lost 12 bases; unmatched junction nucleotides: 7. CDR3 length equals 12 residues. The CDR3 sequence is CASSRDSPVQFF. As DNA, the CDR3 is TGTGCCAGCAGTAGGGACAGCCCGGTGCAGTTCTTC.

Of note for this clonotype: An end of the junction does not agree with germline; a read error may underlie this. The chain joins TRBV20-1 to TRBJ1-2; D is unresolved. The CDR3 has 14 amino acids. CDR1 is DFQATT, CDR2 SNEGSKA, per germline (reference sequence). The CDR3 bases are TGCAATGCTACCGCCCCACGCCCTAGCTATGGCTACACCTTC. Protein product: CNATAPRPSYGYTF.

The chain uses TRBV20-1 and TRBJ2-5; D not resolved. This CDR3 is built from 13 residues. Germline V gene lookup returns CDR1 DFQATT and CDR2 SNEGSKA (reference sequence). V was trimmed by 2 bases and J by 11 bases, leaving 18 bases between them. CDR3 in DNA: TGCAGTGCTAGAATGGTCTCGCAGGCGACTCAGTACTTC. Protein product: CSARMVSQATQYF.

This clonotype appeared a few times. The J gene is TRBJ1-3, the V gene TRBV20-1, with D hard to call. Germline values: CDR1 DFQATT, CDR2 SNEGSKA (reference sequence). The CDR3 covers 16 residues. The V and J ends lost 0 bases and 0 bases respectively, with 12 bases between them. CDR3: CSARDAMASSGNTIYF. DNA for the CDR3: TGCAGTGCTAGAGATGCCATGGCTAGCTCTGGAAACACCATATATTTT.

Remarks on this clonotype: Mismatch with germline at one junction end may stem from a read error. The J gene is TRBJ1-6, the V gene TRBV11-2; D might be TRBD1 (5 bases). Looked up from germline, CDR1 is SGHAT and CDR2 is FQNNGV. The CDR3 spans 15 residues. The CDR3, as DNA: TGTGCCAGCAGCTTAGAGAGGGGCAGTAGTTTATCCCTCCTCTTT. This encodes CASSLERGSSLSLLF.

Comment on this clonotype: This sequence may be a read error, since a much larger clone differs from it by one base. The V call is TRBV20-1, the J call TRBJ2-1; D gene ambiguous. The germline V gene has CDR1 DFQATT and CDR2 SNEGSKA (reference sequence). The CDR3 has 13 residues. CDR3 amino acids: CNATPSSYNEQFF. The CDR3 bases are TGCAATGCTACCCCGAGCTCCTACAATGAGCAGTTCTTC.

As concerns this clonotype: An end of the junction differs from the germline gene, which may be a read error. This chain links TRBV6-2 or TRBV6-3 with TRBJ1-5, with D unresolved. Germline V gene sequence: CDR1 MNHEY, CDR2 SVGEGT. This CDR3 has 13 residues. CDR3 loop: CVSSPSATQSQHF. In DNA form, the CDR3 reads TGTGTCAGCAGCCCTTCGGCGACTCAGTCCCAGCATTTT.

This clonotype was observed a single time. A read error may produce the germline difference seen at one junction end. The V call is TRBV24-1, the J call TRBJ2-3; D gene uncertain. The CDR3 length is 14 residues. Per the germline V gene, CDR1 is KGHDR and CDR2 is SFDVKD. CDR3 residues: CAATSGFETATHNF. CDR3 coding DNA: TGTGCCGCCACCTCAGGTTTCGAAACAGCTACGCATAATTTT.

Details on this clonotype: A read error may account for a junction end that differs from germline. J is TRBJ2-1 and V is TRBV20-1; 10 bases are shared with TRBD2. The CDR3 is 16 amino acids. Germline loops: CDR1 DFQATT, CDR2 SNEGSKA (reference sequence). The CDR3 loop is CSARPSTSGAYYEQSF. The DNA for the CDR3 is TGCAGTGCTAGACCCTCCACTAGCGGGGCCTACTATGAGCAGTCCTTC.

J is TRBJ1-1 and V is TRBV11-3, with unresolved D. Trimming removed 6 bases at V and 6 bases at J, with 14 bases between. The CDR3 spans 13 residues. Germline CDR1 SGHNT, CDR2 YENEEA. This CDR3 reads CASRASTGAEAFF. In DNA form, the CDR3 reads TGTGCCAGCAGAGCCAGCACCGGGGCTGAAGCTTTCTTT.

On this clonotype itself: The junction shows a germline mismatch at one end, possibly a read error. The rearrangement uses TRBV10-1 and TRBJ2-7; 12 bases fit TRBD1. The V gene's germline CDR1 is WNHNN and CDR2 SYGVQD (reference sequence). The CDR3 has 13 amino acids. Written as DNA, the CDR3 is TGCGCCAGCAGGGGACAGGGGGCTTACGAGCAGTGCTTC. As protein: CASRGQGAYEQCF.

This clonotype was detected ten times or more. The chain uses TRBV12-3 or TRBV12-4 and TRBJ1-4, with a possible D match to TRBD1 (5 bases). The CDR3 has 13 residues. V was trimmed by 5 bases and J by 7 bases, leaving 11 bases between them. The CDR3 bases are TGTGCCAGCAGTGGGGGTTCGGGTGAAAAACTGTTTTTT. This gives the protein CASSGGSGEKLFF.

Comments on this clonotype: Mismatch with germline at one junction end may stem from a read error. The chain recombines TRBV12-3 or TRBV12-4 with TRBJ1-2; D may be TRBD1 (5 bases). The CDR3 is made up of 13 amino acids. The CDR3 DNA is TGTGCCAGCAGTTGGGACGTCTACTATGGCTACCCCTTC. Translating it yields CASSWDVYYGYPF.

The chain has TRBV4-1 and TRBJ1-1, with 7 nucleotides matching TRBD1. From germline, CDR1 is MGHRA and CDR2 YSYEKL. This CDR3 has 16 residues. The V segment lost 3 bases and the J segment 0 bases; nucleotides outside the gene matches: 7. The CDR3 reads CASSQGRGGMNTEAFF. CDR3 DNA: TGCGCCAGCAGCCAGGGCAGGGGGGGGATGAACACTGAAGCTTTCTTT.